These T cell receptor beta chains were read from a single sample in a study of coeliac disease. The protocol was immunoSEQ multiplex PCR, while the TCRdb copy is restricted to in-frame clones and leaves out a portion. The data contain several thousand clones, under 80% of them singletons. The sequenced sample was lymphocytes from the gut lamina propria. The receptor source for this set is a man aged 55 to 70 with celiac disease on a gluten-free diet. CDR3s include the opening cysteine and the closing phenylalanine or tryptophan. D genes are given only for firm matches. Part of the rows lack a size; the others show once, few, many or a class for expanded clones.

size	V	D	J	CDR3	DNA
once	TRBV7-2	-	TRBJ1-2	CASSLGGRRTYGYTF	TGTGCCAGCAGCTTAGGGGGGCGGAGGACCTATGGCTACACCTTC
-	TRBV5-4	TRBD1	TRBJ2-1	CASSPTGDEQFF	TGTGCCAGCAGCCCGACAGGGGATGAGCAGTTCTTC
-	TRBV5-4	TRBD1	TRBJ2-1	CASSWDRQDNEQFF	TGTGCCAGCAGCTGGGACAGGCAAGACAATGAGCAGTTCTTC
-	TRBV19	TRBD1	TRBJ2-1	CASSLQGVGEQFF	TGTGCCAGTAGTTTACAGGGGGTGGGTGAGCAGTTCTTC
few	TRBV6-6	TRBD1	TRBJ2-7	CASSRDREIYF	TGTGCCAGCAGTCGGGACAGGGAAATTTACTTC
-	TRBV4-2	TRBD1	TRBJ1-6	CASSQAGTGVSNSPLHF	TGTGCCAGCAGCCAAGCCGGGACAGGGGTCTCGAATTCACCCCTCCACTTT
-	TRBV13	TRBD1	TRBJ1-4	CASSFSAGTAINEKLFF	TGTGCCAGCAGCTTCAGTGCCGGGACAGCGATTAATGAAAAACTGTTTTTT
-	TRBV7-9	TRBD1	TRBJ1-2	CASRPTGGYGYTF	TGTGCCAGCAGGCCGACAGGGGGCTATGGCTACACCTTC
few	TRBV4-1	-	TRBJ2-5	CASSQERGGGKETQYF	TGCGCCAGCAGCCAGGAGAGGGGAGGCGGCAAAGAGACCCAGTACTTC
-	TRBV4-1	TRBD1	TRBJ2-3	CASSPYHGTGYTDTQYF	TGCGCCAGCAGCCCTTACCATGGGACAGGGTACACAGATACGCAGTATTTT